This TCR beta chain was observed in a study of T cell responses to AZD1222 COVID-19 vaccine. The CDR3 is 15 residues long. CDR1 and CDR2 (germline): LNHDA, SQIVND (reference sequence). With 3 bases removed from V and 8 bases from J, the gap between germline ends came to 17 bases. The protocol was immunoSEQ multiplex PCR, while the TCRdb copy is restricted to in-frame clones and leaves out a portion. The data contain 13,000 to 15,000 clones, approximately 80% of them singletons. Overall study findings and caveats: Seropositive at baseline were only a handful of AZD1222 recipients. Sampled repertoires all dated from after the peak T cell response.

Worth noting for this clone: What it binds is not known.

The rearrangement uses TRBV19 and TRBJ2-1, with a weak D call TRBD1 (6 bases). Sequences were derived from peripheral blood, sampled 28 days after the second AZD1222 dose. This TCR came from an adult who received the AZD1222 COVID-19 vaccine. The CDR3 DNA reads as TGTGCCAGTAGTATCACCGGGACACTGGGGGATGAGCAGTTCTTC. As protein: CASSITGTLGDEQFF.